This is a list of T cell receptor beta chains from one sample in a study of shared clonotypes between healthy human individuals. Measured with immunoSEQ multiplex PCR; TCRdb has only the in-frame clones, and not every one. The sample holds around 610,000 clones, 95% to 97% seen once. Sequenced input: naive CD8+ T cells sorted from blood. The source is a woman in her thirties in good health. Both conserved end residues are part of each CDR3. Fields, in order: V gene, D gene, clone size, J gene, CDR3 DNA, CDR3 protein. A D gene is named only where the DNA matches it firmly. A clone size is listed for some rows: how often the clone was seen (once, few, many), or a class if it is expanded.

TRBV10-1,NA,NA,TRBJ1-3,TGCGCCAGCAGTGAGGGACTGGGAAACACCATATATTTT,CASSEGLGNTIYF
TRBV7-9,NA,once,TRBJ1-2,TGTGCCAGCAGCTTAGTTAAGGGAGTTTCTGGTAACTATGGCTACACCTTC,CASSLVKGVSGNYGYTF
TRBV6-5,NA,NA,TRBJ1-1,TGTGCCAGCAGACTACAGGGATTTACTGAAGCTTTCTTT,CASRLQGFTEAFF
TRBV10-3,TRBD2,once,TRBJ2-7,TGTGCCATCAGTGACCCTAGCGGAGCATACGAGCAGTACTTC,CAISDPSGAYEQYF
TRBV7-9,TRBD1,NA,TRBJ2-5,TGTGCCAGCAGCTCCTCGAGGACAGGGAGTGAAGAGACCCAGTACTTC,CASSSSRTGSEETQYF
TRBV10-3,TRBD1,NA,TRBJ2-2,TGTGCCATCGGGGACAGGACCAACACCGGGGAGCTGTTTTTT,CAIGDRTNTGELFF
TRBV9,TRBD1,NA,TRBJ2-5,TGTGCCAGCAGCACCGGACAGGGGGGACAAGAGACCCAGTACTTC,CASSTGQGGQETQYF
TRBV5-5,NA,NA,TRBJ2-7,TGTGCCAGCAGCACCAACGGGAATGGGGCCTACGAGCAGTACTTC,CASSTNGNGAYEQYF
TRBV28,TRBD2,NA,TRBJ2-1,TGTGCCAGCAGTCGGACTAGCGGCACCTACAATGAGCAGTTCTTC,CASSRTSGTYNEQFF
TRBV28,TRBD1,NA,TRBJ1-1,TGTGCCAGCAGTTCCCCAGGTTGGGGGACAGGGGATGAAGCTTTCTTT,CASSSPGWGTGDEAFF
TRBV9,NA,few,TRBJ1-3,TGTGCCAGCAGCGAGAGGGTATCTGGAAACACCATATATTTT,CASSERVSGNTIYF
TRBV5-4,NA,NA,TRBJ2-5,TGTGCCAGCAGCTTTGAGGTGCGGAGGGGAGAGACCCAGTACTTC,CASSFEVRRGETQYF
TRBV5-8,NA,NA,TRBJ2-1,TGTGCCAGCAGCTTGTTTAGGGCCCCTGAGCAGTTCTTC,CASSLFRAPEQFF
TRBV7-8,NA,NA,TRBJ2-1,TGTGCCAGCATCCTTACTCCGGCGGGCGGCTACAATGAGCAGTTCTTC,CASILTPAGGYNEQFF
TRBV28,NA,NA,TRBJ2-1,TGTGCCAGCAGTCTCCCCTACAATGAGCAGTTCTTC,CASSLPYNEQFF
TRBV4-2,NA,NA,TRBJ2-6,TGTGCCAGCAGCCAAGATAAGGGGACAGGGGCCAACGTCCTGACTTTC,CASSQDKGTGANVLTF
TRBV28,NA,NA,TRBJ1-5,TGTGCCAGCAGACCTAATAGGGGTCAGCCCCAGCATTTT,CASRPNRGQPQHF
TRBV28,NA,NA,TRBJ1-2,TGTGCCAGCAGTTTCGGAAAGGGCAGCTCCCACTTTAATGGCTACACCTTC,CASSFGKGSSHFNGYTF
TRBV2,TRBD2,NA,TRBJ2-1,TGTGCCGTCCCGGGACTAGGTTACAATGAGCAGTTCTTC,CAVPGLGYNEQFF
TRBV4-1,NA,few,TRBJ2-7,TGCGCCAGCAGCCCGGAGGGCTCCTACGAGCAGTACTTC,CASSPEGSYEQYF
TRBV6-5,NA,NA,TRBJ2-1,TGTGCCAGCAGTTTCGTCAAAGGCTCCTACAATGAGCAGTTCTTC,CASSFVKGSYNEQFF
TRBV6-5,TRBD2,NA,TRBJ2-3,TGTGCCAGCAGTTATATGGCTAGCGGGATTGGAGATACGCAGTATTTT,CASSYMASGIGDTQYF
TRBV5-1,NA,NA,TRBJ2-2,TGCGCCAGCAGCTTGGAACCCGGGGAGCTGTTTTTT,CASSLEPGELFF
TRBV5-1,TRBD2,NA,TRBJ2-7,TGCGCCAGCAGCTTCACTAGCGGCTACGAGCAGTACTTC,CASSFTSGYEQYF
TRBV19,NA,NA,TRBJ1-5,TGTGCCAGTAGTATGGTGGGCTATCAGCCCCAGCATTTT,CASSMVGYQPQHF
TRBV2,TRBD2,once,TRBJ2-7,TGTGCCGGGAAAGCGGGAGGACCTTCCTCCTACGAGCAGTACTTC,CAGKAGGPSSYEQYF
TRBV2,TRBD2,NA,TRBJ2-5,TGTGCCAGCACGGGGGTTTGGGTGACTAGCGGGATGGAGACCCAGTACTTC,CASTGVWVTSGMETQYF
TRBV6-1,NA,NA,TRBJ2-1,TGTGCCAGCAGTGAATTAATCGTACGGGGTAATGACGAGCAGTTCTTC,CASSELIVRGNDEQFF
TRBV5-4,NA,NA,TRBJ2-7,TGTGCCAGCAGCTTGTCATCGGGCTCCTACGAGCAGTACTTC,CASSLSSGSYEQYF
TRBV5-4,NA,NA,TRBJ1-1,TGTGCCAGCAGCTTGGGGGTAGCCGAAGCTTTCTTT,CASSLGVAEAFF
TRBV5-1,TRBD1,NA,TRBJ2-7,TGCGCCAGCAGTTTTACGCAGGGGGCTGATGGTGAGCAGTACTTC,CASSFTQGADGEQYF
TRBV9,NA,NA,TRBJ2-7,TGTGCCAGCAGGAGGGAAGTAGAAGGTTACTTC,CASRREVEGYF
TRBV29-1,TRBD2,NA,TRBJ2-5,TGCAGCGTCCTAGCGGGAACCGGATCGGGGACCCAGTACTTC,CSVLAGTGSGTQYF
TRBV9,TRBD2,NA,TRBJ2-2,TGTGCCAGCAGCTCCCGACTAGCGGGCTACACCGGGGAGCTGTTTTTT,CASSSRLAGYTGELFF
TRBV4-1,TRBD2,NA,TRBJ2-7,TGCGCCAGCAGCCCGCCGGGGAGGGTCTCCTACGAGCAGTACTTC,CASSPPGRVSYEQYF
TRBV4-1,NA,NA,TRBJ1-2,TGCGCCAGCAGCCAAGATTGGGGGGCTATCTATGGCTACACCTTC,CASSQDWGAIYGYTF
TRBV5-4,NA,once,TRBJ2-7,TGTGCCAGCAGCTTGGATAGCGAGCAGTACTTC,CASSLDSEQYF
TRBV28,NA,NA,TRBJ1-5,TGTGCCAGCAGAGAGGGTTATAGCAATCAGCCCCAGCATTTT,CASREGYSNQPQHF
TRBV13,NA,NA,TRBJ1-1,TGTGCCAGCAGCCTAAGGGGTACTGAAGCTTTCTTT,CASSLRGTEAFF
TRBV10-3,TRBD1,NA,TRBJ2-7,TGTGCCATCAGTGAGTCGGGCAGGGGGCGAGAGCAGTACTTC,CAISESGRGREQYF